This TCR beta chain originates from a study of control samples from healthy donors and cancer patients. Produced via immunoSEQ multiplex PCR; TCRdb's table is partial and in-frame only. In the table there are roughly 49,000 clones, about 90% of which are singletons. The germline V and J ends were trimmed by 5 bases and 3 bases, with 8 bases remaining between them. Germline values: CDR1 SEHNR, CDR2 FQNEAQ (reference sequence). The CDR3 has 12 amino acids. The receptor was derived from a man in his fifties with head and neck cancer. The sample consisted of PBMCs. This chain joins TRBV7-9 and TRBJ2-7, with D perhaps TRBD2 (6 bases). The CDR3 sequence: CASSVGGYEQYF. The CDR3 coding sequence is TGTGCCAGCAGCGTCGGGGGCTACGAGCAGTACTTC.